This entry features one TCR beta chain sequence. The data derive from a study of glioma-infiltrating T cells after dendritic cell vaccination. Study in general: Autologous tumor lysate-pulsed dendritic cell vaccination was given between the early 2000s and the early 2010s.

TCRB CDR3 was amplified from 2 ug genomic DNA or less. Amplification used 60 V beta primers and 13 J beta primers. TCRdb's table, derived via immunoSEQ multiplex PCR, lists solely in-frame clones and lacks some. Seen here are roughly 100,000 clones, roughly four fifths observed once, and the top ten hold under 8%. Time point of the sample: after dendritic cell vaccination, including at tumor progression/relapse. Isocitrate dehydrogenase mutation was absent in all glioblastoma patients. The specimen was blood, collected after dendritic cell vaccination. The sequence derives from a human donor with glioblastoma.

The CDR3 protein is CASRSERGNEQFF. The CDR3 nucleotides read TGTGCCAGCAGAAGCGAGCGGGGGAATGAGCAGTTCTTC. The chain recombines TRBV2 with TRBJ2-1; 8 positions agree with TRBD2. The V and J ends lost 6 bases and 7 bases, in that order; junction bases with no gene match: 5. The CDR3 length is 13 residues. Per germline, CDR1 SNHLY and CDR2 FYNNEI.